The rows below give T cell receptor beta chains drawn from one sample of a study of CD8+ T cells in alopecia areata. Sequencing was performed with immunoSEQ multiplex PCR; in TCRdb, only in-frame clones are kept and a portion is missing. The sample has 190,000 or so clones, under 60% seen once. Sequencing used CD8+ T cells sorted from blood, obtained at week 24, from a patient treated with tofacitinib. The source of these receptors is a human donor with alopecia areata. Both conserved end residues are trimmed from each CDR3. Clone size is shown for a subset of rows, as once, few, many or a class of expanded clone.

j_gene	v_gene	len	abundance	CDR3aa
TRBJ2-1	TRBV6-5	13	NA	ASSGTSGAYNEQF
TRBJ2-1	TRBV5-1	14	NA	ASSLALAGNYNEQF
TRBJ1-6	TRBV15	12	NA	ATSREGANSPLH
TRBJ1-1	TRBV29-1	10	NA	SVEGQNTEAF
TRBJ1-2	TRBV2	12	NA	ASSDTGTGYGYT
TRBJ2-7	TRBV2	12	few	ASSELNRVNEQY
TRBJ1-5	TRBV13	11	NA	ASSLQDHQPQH
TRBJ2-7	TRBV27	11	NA	ASSLGQFYEQY
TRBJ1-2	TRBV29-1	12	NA	SVERGQRNYGYT
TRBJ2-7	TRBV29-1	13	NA	SVDGERGGDYEQY
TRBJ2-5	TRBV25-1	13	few	ASRTNLGEQETQY
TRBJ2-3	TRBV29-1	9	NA	SVEELDTQY
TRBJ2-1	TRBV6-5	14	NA	ASSYSGQGVDNEQF
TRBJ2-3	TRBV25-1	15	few	ASSEMYLGRGADTQY
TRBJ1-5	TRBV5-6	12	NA	ASSLGQGGQPQH
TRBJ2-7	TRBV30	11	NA	AWSGGPRDEQY
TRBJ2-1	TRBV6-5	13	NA	ASTIGGDTYNEQF
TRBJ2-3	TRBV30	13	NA	AWSVTSGVRDTQY
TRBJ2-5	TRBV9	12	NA	ASSVGSGLETQY
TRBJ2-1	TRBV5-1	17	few	ASSLVTSGGLGRNNEQF
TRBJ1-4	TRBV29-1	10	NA	SVVAGTEKLF
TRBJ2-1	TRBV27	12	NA	ASSRGGSYNEQF
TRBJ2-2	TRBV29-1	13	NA	SVGGDRSNTGELF
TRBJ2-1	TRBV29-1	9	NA	SVPRDREQF
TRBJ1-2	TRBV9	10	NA	ASSPSSYGYT
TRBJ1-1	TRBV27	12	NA	ASSPRDRAPEAF
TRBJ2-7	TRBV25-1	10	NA	ASTSGPYEQY
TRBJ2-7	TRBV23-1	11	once	ASSGPVEREQY
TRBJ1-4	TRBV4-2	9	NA	ASSQDRKLF
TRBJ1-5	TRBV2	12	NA	ASSARGSNQPQH
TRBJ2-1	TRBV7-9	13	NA	ASSAEAGAYNEQF
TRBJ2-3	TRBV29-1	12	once	SVGGSLGTDTQY
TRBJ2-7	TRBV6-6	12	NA	ASSKGHGGSEQY
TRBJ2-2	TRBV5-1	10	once	ASRANTGELF
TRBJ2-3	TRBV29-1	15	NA	SVEGLTSGGGTDTQY
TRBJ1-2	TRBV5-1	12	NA	ASGEQRYNYGYT
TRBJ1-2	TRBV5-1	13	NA	ASSSRPGLQPGYT
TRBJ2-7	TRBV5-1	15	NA	ASSLVPIDRGAYEQY
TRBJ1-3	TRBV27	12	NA	ASSPNPSGNTIY
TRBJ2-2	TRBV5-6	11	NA	ASSSGSGGELF
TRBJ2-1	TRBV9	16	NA	ASSADLTDRGLLNEQF